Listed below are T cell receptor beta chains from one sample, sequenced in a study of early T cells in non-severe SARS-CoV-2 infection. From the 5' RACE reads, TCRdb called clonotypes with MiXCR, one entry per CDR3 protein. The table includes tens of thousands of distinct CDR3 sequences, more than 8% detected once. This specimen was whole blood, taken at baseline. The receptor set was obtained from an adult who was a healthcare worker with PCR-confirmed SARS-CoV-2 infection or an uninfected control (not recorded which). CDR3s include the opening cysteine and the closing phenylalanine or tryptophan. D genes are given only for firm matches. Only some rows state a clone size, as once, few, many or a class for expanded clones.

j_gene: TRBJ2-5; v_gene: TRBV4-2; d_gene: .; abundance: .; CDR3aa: CASSQDLFGRDAAETQYF; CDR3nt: TGTGCCAGCAGCCAAGATCTGTTTGGCAGGGATGCAGCAGAGACCCAGTACTTC
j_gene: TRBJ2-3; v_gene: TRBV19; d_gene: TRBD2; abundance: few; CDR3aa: CASSTVTSGRTDTQYF; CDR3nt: TGTGCCAGTAGTACCGTAACTAGCGGGAGGACAGATACGCAGTATTTT
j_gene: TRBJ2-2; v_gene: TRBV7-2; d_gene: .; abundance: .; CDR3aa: CASSLWGQGRAGELFF; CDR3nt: TGTGCCAGCAGCTTATGGGGCCAGGGGAGGGCCGGGGAGCTGTTTTTT
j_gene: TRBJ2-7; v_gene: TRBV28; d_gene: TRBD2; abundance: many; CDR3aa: CASETSGSPNEQYF; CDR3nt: TGTGCCAGCGAGACAAGCGGGAGCCCCAACGAGCAGTACTTC
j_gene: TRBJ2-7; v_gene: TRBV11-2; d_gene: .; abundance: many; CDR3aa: CASSLDQWGSYEQYF; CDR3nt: TGTGCCAGCAGCTTAGATCAATGGGGTTCCTACGAGCAGTACTTC
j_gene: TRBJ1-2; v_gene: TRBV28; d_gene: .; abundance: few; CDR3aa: CASSAGNYGYTF; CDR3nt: TGTGCCAGCAGTGCAGGGAACTATGGCTACACCTTC
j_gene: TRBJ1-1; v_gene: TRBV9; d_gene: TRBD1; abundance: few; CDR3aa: CASSVGAGGAGTEAFF; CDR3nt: TGTGCCAGCAGCGTAGGGGCAGGGGGCGCGGGCACTGAAGCTTTCTTT
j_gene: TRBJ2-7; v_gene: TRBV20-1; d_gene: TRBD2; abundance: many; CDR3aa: CSASWPGGAAYEQYF; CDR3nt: TGCAGTGCTAGCTGGCCGGGAGGAGCCGCCTACGAGCAGTACTTC
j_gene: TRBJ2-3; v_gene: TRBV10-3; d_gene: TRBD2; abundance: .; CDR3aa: CAISGGRAGTQYF; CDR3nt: TGTGCCATCAGTGGCGGGAGGGCCGGTACGCAGTATTTT
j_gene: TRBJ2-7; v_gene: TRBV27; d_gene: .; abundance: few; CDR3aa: CASRVTGSGYEQYF; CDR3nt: TGTGCCAGCAGGGTAACAGGGAGTGGTTACGAGCAGTACTTC
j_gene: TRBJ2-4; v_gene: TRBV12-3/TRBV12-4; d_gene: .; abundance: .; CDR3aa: CASSLSTHIQYF; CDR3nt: TGTGCCAGCAGTTTAAGTACTCACATTCAGTACTTC
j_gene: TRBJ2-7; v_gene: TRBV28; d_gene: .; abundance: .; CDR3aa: CASRSLSYEQYF; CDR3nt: TGTGCCAGCAGATCACTTTCCTACGAGCAGTACTTC
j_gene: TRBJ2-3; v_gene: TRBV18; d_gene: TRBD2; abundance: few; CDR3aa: CASSRLGPGGPLDTQYF; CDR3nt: TGTGCCAGCTCACGATTAGGGCCGGGAGGGCCTTTAGATACGCAGTATTTT
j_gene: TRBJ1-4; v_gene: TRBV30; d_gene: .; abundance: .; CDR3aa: CAWKYNVHGIEKLFF; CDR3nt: TGTGCCTGGAAATATAACGTTCACGGGATTGAAAAACTGTTTTTT
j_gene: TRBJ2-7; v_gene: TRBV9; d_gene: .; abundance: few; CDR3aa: CASSVATSYEQYF; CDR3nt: TGTGCCAGCAGCGTAGCGACGAGCTACGAGCAGTACTTC
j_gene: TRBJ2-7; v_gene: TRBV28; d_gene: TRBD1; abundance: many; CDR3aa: CASSSGQGTHEQYF; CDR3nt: TGTGCCAGCAGTTCTGGACAGGGGACCCACGAGCAGTACTTC
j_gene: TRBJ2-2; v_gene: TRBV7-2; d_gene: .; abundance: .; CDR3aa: CASSAVGGELFF; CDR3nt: TGTGCCAGCAGCGCAGTGGGCGGGGAGCTGTTTTTT
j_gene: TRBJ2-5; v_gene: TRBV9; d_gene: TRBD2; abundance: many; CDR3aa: CASSPQLANQETQYF; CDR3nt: TGTGCCAGCAGCCCCCAACTAGCGAATCAAGAGACCCAGTACTTC
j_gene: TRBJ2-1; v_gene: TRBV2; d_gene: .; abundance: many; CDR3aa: CASIEGSYNEQFF; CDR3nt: TGTGCCAGCATAGAGGGCAGCTACAATGAGCAGTTCTTC
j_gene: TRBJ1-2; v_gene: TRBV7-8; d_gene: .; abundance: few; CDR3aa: CASNQSRQYSFYGYTF; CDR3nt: TGTGCCAGCAACCAGTCCAGGCAATACTCGTTCTATGGCTACACCTTC
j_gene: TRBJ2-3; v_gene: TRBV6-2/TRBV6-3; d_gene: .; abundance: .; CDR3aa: CASSYSQAPRGDTQYF; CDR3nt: TGTGCCAGCAGTTACTCGCAGGCACCTAGGGGAGATACGCAGTATTTT
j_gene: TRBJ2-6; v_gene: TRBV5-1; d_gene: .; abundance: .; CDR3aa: CASSLVSTGANVLTF; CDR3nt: TGCGCCAGCAGCTTGGTCAGTACTGGGGCCAACGTCCTGACTTTC
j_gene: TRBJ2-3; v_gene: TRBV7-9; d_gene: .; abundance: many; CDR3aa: CASSPKSDTQYF; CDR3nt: TGTGCCAGCAGCCCGAAGTCAGATACGCAGTATTTT
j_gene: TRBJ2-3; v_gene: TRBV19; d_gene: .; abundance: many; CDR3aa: CASSMARSTDTQYF; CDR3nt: TGTGCCAGTAGTATGGCTCGTAGCACAGATACGCAGTATTTT
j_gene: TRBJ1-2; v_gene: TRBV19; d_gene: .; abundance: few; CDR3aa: CASSAGQFGYTF; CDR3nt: TGTGCCAGTAGTGCTGGACAGTTCGGCTACACCTTC